The 9 T cell receptor beta chains given below trace back to one sample, sequenced in a study of blood T cell repertoires in COVID-19. Sequenced by immunoSEQ multiplex PCR; TCRdb stores in-frame clones only, minus some. Among 60,000 to 85,000 clones listed, around 83% were seen once. The sample consisted of peripheral blood. All receptors derive from a man aged 80 or over with acute or convalescent COVID-19.

V and J are TRBV16 and TRBJ1-5; 8 nucleotides match TRBD1. Trimming cost V 3 bases and J 5 bases; bases outside gene matches: 3. There are 14 residues in the CDR3. Germline V gene sequence: CDR1 KGHSY, CDR2 FQNENV. The CDR3 nucleotides are TGTGCCAGCAGCCATGGACAGGGACATCAGCCCCAGCATTTT. Protein product: CASSHGQGHQPQHF.

J is TRBJ2-7 and V is TRBV5-1; D remains unclear. The V and J ends lost 1 base and 3 bases respectively, with 11 bases between them. CDR1 SGHRS and CDR2 YFSETQ come from the germline V gene. The CDR3 sequence is 14 residues long. This CDR3 is CASSLTVENYEQYF. CDR3 nucleotides: TGCGCCAGCAGCTTGACTGTTGAGAACTACGAGCAGTACTTC.

This sequence joins TRBV7-9 and TRBJ1-6; no firm D call. The ends were cut back, 5 bases at V and 6 bases at J, with 14 bases in the middle. Germline-derived CDR1 and CDR2 are SEHNR and FQNEAQ (reference sequence). The CDR3 sequence is 15 residues long. DNA for the CDR3: TGTGCCAGCAGCCAAGGCCGGGAAACTAATTCACCCCTCCACTTT. Protein product: CASSQGRETNSPLHF. The full variable domain, its missing parts supplied by reference TRBV7-9 and TRBJ1-6, is DTGVSQNPRHKITKRGQNVTFRCDPISEHNRLYWYRQTLGQGPEFLTYFQNEAQLEKSRLLSDRFSAERPKGSFSTLEIQRTEQGDSAMYLCASSQGRETNSPLHFGNGTRLTVT.

The chain recombines TRBV6-6 with TRBJ1-1, with 7 bases lining up with TRBD1. The CDR3 has 14 amino acids. Trimming took 4 bases from V and 4 from J; bases not matched to a gene: 6. Per germline, CDR1 MNHNY and CDR2 SVGAGI (reference sequence). The CDR3 coding sequence is TGTGCCAGCAGTTGGGACAGACGGAGCACTGAAGCTTTCTTT. Its protein product is CASSWDRRSTEAFF.

The chain is built from TRBV11-3 and TRBJ2-6, with TRBD2 matching 8 bases. The germline V gene encodes CDR1 SGHNT and CDR2 YENEEA. This CDR3 region has 19 residues. The J segment lost 0 bases and the V segment lost 0 bases, leaving 7 bases of the junction unmatched. In DNA form, the CDR3 reads TGTGCCAGCAGCTTAGAAGCGGGAGCTACGCCCTCTGGGGCCAACGTCCTGACTTTC. Translating gives CASSLEAGATPSGANVLTF.

J is TRBJ2-7 and V is TRBV12-3 or TRBV12-4; tentatively, D is TRBD1 (6 bases). V lost 6 bases to trimming and J lost 7 bases, with 16 bases between them. CDR3 length: 13 amino acids. The CDR3, as DNA: TGTGCCAGCAGCATGACAGGCTCTGGGGAGCAGTACTTC. This gives the protein CASSMTGSGEQYF.

This clone was observed a single time. This chain uses TRBV5-1 with TRBJ1-1; a possible D gene is TRBD1 (5 bases). From germline, CDR1 is SGHRS and CDR2 YFSETQ. The CDR3 is made up of 14 amino acids. V shed 0 bases and J shed 5 bases, with 11 bases lying between them. CDR3: CASSLGGAGTEAFF. The CDR3 coding sequence is TGCGCCAGCAGCTTGGGGGGCGCGGGAACTGAAGCTTTCTTT.

V and J are TRBV27 and TRBJ2-7; 9 bases are a match to TRBD2. The CDR3 sequence is 14 residues long. Germline V gene sequence: CDR1 MNHEY, CDR2 SMNVEV (reference sequence). J lost 7 bases, V lost 3 bases, and 7 bases had no gene match. The CDR3 coding sequence is TGTGCCAGCAGTTTCGAGCGGGGGGTTGAAGAGCAGTACTTC. Its protein is CASSFERGVEEQYF.

The rearrangement uses TRBV7-9 and TRBJ2-5; 9 bases match TRBD1. Germline V CDR1 and CDR2: SEHNR, FQNEAQ (reference sequence). The CDR3 runs to 14 residues. With V trimmed by 5 bases and J by 5 bases, 6 bases remained unmatched. CDR3 DNA sequence: TGTGCCAGCAGCACCGACAGGGGGGCGGAGACCCAGTACTTC. Protein sequence: CASSTDRGAETQYF.